This T cell receptor beta chain appears in the sequencing data of a study of glioma-infiltrating T cells. Germline lookup yields CDR1 MDHEN and CDR2 SYDVKM. V lost 4 bases and J lost 5; bases outside the gene matches: 13. This CDR3 is built from 17 residues. This clonotype occurred many times. Using RNA template, CDR3s of TCR alpha and beta were amplified with iRepertoire arm-PCR. Tissue mRNA or PBMC total RNA, about 95-450 ng, went into one-step reverse transcription and amplification. TCRdb independently ran MiXCR on the multiplex PCR reads; one entry per CDR3 protein. This table has about 200,000 distinct CDR3 sequences, over 30% appearing once.

Sequenced input: glioma tissue, nonneoplastic brain tissue, or PBMCs (not recorded which). The V call is TRBV28, the J call TRBJ2-1; TRBD1 matches 8 bases. The receptor comes from a human donor with low-grade glioma or glioblastoma, undergoing nonglioma brain surgery, or in good health (not recorded which). CDR3 sequence reads: CASSSPGAGGSHNEQFF. CDR3 in DNA: TGTGCCAGCAGTTCCCCGGGTGCAGGGGGCTCACACAATGAGCAGTTCTTC.